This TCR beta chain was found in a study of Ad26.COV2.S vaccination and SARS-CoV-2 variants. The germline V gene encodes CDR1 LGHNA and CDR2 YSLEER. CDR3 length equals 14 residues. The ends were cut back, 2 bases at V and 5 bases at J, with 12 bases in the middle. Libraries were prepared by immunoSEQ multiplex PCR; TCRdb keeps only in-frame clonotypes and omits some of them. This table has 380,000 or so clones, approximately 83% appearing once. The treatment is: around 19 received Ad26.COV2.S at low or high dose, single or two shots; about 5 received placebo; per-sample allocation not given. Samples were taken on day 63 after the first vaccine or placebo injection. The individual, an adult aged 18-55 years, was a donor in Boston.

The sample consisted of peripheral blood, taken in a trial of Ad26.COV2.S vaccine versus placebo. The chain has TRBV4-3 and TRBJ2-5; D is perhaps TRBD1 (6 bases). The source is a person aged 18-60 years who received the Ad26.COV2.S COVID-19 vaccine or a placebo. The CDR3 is CASSQTGMRETQYF. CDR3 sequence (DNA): TGCGCCAGCAGCCAAACAGGGATGAGGGAGACCCAGTACTTC.